A selection of T cell receptor beta chains follows, all from one sample in a study of vaccination and CD4 T cells after COVID-19. One entry per CDR3 protein results from TCRdb running MiXCR on the PCR reads. Of roughly 8,400 distinct CDR3 sequences listed, around 69% are singletons. No antigen has been assigned to these receptors. Sequenced sample: CD4+ T cells from blood, cultured in vitro. These receptors were collected from a human donor who had recovered from COVID-19. The CDR3 runs from the conserved cysteine through the conserved F or W. D genes are given only for firm matches. Where a row states a size, it is once, few, many or the class of an expanded clone; other rows omit it.

D gene: NA; clone size: NA; J gene: TRBJ2-7; V gene: TRBV2; CDR3 protein: CASTLKLGGGWEQYF; CDR3 DNA: TGTGCCAGCACCCTCAAGTTGGGGGGGGGCTGGGAGCAGTACTTC
D gene: NA; clone size: NA; J gene: TRBJ1-1; V gene: TRBV30; CDR3 protein: CAWTRLNTEAFF; CDR3 DNA: TGTGCCTGGACCCGTCTAAACACTGAAGCTTTCTTT
D gene: NA; clone size: NA; J gene: TRBJ1-5; V gene: TRBV24-1; CDR3 protein: CATSDSRRPNQPQHF; CDR3 DNA: TGTGCCACCAGTGATTCTCGACGGCCCAATCAGCCCCAGCATTTT
D gene: NA; clone size: once; J gene: TRBJ1-2; V gene: TRBV27; CDR3 protein: CASSFDPTGYYGYTF; CDR3 DNA: TGTGCCAGCAGTTTCGACCCTACAGGGTACTATGGCTACACCTTC
D gene: NA; clone size: once; J gene: TRBJ1-6; V gene: TRBV20-1; CDR3 protein: CSARGGGSSYNSPLHF; CDR3 DNA: TGCAGTGCTAGAGGTGGGGGGAGCTCCTATAATTCACCCCTCCACTTT
D gene: TRBD1; clone size: NA; J gene: TRBJ1-2; V gene: TRBV19; CDR3 protein: CASTRTGYNYGYTF; CDR3 DNA: TGTGCCAGTACTAGGACAGGTTATAACTATGGCTACACCTTC
D gene: NA; clone size: NA; J gene: TRBJ1-6; V gene: TRBV6-2/TRBV6-3; CDR3 protein: CASSYGQTYNSPLHF; CDR3 DNA: TGTGCCAGCAGTTACGGCCAGACCTATAATTCACCCCTCCACTTT
D gene: TRBD1; clone size: NA; J gene: TRBJ1-5; V gene: TRBV28; CDR3 protein: CASYGQVISNQPQHF; CDR3 DNA: TGTGCCAGCTACGGACAGGTTATTAGCAATCAGCCCCAGCATTTT
D gene: NA; clone size: NA; J gene: TRBJ1-5; V gene: TRBV2; CDR3 protein: CASSATDSNQPQHF; CDR3 DNA: TGTGCCAGCAGCGCGACAGATAGCAATCAGCCCCAGCATTTT
D gene: NA; clone size: NA; J gene: TRBJ1-2; V gene: TRBV12-5; CDR3 protein: CASGLVLKGNYGYTF; CDR3 DNA: TGTGCTAGTGGTTTGGTACTTAAGGGGAACTATGGCTACACCTTC
D gene: TRBD2; clone size: NA; J gene: TRBJ2-7; V gene: TRBV30; CDR3 protein: CAWKGASGRRVSTYEQYF; CDR3 DNA: TGTGCCTGGAAAGGGGCTAGCGGGAGACGGGTAAGCACCTACGAGCAGTACTTC
D gene: NA; clone size: NA; J gene: TRBJ1-2; V gene: TRBV14; CDR3 protein: CASSHGGDYGYTF; CDR3 DNA: TGTGCCAGCAGCCACGGGGGGGACTATGGCTACACCTTC
D gene: TRBD1; clone size: NA; J gene: TRBJ2-1; V gene: TRBV6-5; CDR3 protein: CASSYRGQGYNEQFF; CDR3 DNA: TGTGCCAGCAGTTATCGCGGACAGGGGTACAATGAGCAGTTCTTC
D gene: TRBD2; clone size: NA; J gene: TRBJ2-3; V gene: TRBV11-2; CDR3 protein: CASSLGLADDTQYF; CDR3 DNA: TGTGCCAGCAGCTTAGGGCTAGCGGACGATACGCAGTATTTT
D gene: TRBD1; clone size: NA; J gene: TRBJ1-4; V gene: TRBV15; CDR3 protein: CATSRVGGPGQVGAEKLFF; CDR3 DNA: TGTGCCACCAGCAGAGTGGGGGGGCCGGGACAGGTTGGGGCTGAAAAACTGTTTTTT
D gene: NA; clone size: few; J gene: TRBJ1-1; V gene: TRBV20-1; CDR3 protein: CSASRNSKNTEAFF; CDR3 DNA: TGCAGTGCTAGTAGGAACAGTAAGAACACTGAAGCTTTCTTT
D gene: NA; clone size: NA; J gene: TRBJ1-2; V gene: TRBV28; CDR3 protein: CASSLATLGGYGYTF; CDR3 DNA: TGTGCCAGCAGTTTAGCGACCTTGGGGGGCTATGGCTACACCTTC
D gene: NA; clone size: few; J gene: TRBJ1-2; V gene: TRBV6-5; CDR3 protein: CASSSDPNYGYTF; CDR3 DNA: TGTGCCAGCAGTTCGGATCCTAACTATGGCTACACCTTC
D gene: NA; clone size: NA; J gene: TRBJ2-5; V gene: TRBV19; CDR3 protein: CASSKTREETQYF; CDR3 DNA: TGTGCCAGTAGTAAAACACGAGAAGAGACCCAGTACTTC
D gene: NA; clone size: few; J gene: TRBJ2-2; V gene: TRBV2; CDR3 protein: CASSRNQNTGELFF; CDR3 DNA: TGTGCCAGCAGCCGGAATCAGAACACCGGGGAGCTGTTTTTT
D gene: TRBD1; clone size: NA; J gene: TRBJ2-7; V gene: TRBV20-1; CDR3 protein: CSAWTGSYEQYF; CDR3 DNA: TGCAGTGCTTGGACAGGGTCCTACGAGCAGTACTTC
D gene: TRBD2; clone size: large; J gene: TRBJ2-7; V gene: TRBV20-1; CDR3 protein: CSANGLAVYEQYF; CDR3 DNA: TGCAGTGCTAACGGCCTAGCGGTCTACGAGCAGTACTTC
D gene: NA; clone size: few; J gene: TRBJ1-1; V gene: TRBV27; CDR3 protein: CASSSGWNTEAFF; CDR3 DNA: TGTGCCAGCAGCTCTGGGTGGAACACTGAAGCTTTCTTT
D gene: NA; clone size: NA; J gene: TRBJ2-4; V gene: TRBV28; CDR3 protein: CASSHNRWGTKNIQYF; CDR3 DNA: TGTGCCAGCAGTCACAACCGGTGGGGCACCAAAAACATTCAGTACTTC
D gene: TRBD2; clone size: NA; J gene: TRBJ2-2; V gene: TRBV20-1; CDR3 protein: CSARPGLLAGAAGELFF; CDR3 DNA: TGCAGTGCTAGGCCCGGCTTACTAGCGGGAGCCGCCGGGGAGCTGTTTTTT
D gene: NA; clone size: NA; J gene: TRBJ2-6; V gene: TRBV10-1; CDR3 protein: CASSEPSSGVRGVLTF; CDR3 DNA: TGCGCCAGCAGTGAGCCCAGTTCAGGGGTGCGTGGAGTCCTGACTTTC
D gene: NA; clone size: NA; J gene: TRBJ1-6; V gene: TRBV6-1; CDR3 protein: CASSRGGYNSPLHF; CDR3 DNA: TGTGCCAGCAGCCGGGGTGGATATAATTCACCCCTCCACTTT
D gene: NA; clone size: NA; J gene: TRBJ2-3; V gene: TRBV28; CDR3 protein: CASSSSWERNTDTQYF; CDR3 DNA: TGTGCCAGCAGTTCCTCCTGGGAGCGGAACACAGATACGCAGTATTTT
D gene: NA; clone size: few; J gene: TRBJ1-2; V gene: TRBV6-1; CDR3 protein: CASSLGQLANYGYTF; CDR3 DNA: TGTGCCAGCAGTCTAGGACAGTTAGCTAACTATGGCTACACCTTC
D gene: TRBD1; clone size: NA; J gene: TRBJ1-1; V gene: TRBV2; CDR3 protein: CASGTGFRTEAFF; CDR3 DNA: TGTGCCAGCGGGACAGGGTTTCGCACTGAAGCTTTCTTT
D gene: NA; clone size: NA; J gene: TRBJ1-4; V gene: TRBV20-1; CDR3 protein: CSANPPGRINEKLFF; CDR3 DNA: TGCAGTGCTAACCCTCCGGGACGGATTAATGAAAAACTGTTTTTT
D gene: TRBD2; clone size: NA; J gene: TRBJ2-5; V gene: TRBV7-9; CDR3 protein: CASSPYGGLAGVGTQYF; CDR3 DNA: TGTGCCAGCAGCCCCTACGGGGGACTAGCGGGAGTTGGGACCCAGTACTTC
D gene: TRBD2; clone size: NA; J gene: TRBJ2-5; V gene: TRBV19; CDR3 protein: CASRPGRTGGLRETQYF; CDR3 DNA: TGTGCCAGTAGGCCAGGTAGGACGGGAGGGCTTCGAGAGACCCAGTACTTC
D gene: TRBD1; clone size: few; J gene: TRBJ1-1; V gene: TRBV7-2; CDR3 protein: CASSLGQGVEAFF; CDR3 DNA: TGTGCCAGCAGTCTTGGACAGGGGGTTGAAGCTTTCTTT
D gene: TRBD1; clone size: once; J gene: TRBJ1-5; V gene: TRBV6-1; CDR3 protein: CASQGQGMEPQHF; CDR3 DNA: TGTGCCAGCCAGGGACAGGGCATGGAGCCCCAGCATTTT
D gene: TRBD1; clone size: few; J gene: TRBJ1-6; V gene: TRBV20-1; CDR3 protein: CSASLPGGGDLYNSPLHF; CDR3 DNA: TGCAGTGCTAGCCTCCCGGGAGGGGGCGATCTCTATAATTCACCCCTCCACTTT
D gene: NA; clone size: NA; J gene: TRBJ2-7; V gene: TRBV6-1; CDR3 protein: CASRRDSYEQYF; CDR3 DNA: TGTGCCAGCAGGAGGGACTCCTACGAGCAGTACTTC
D gene: NA; clone size: few; J gene: TRBJ1-2; V gene: TRBV6-2/TRBV6-3; CDR3 protein: CASTQGYYGYTF; CDR3 DNA: TGTGCCAGCACGCAGGGGTACTATGGCTACACCTTC
D gene: NA; clone size: NA; J gene: TRBJ2-3; V gene: TRBV12-5; CDR3 protein: CASGSGTTRADTQYF; CDR3 DNA: TGTGCTAGTGGGTCGGGGACAACGCGTGCAGATACGCAGTATTTT
D gene: NA; clone size: NA; J gene: TRBJ1-2; V gene: TRBV9; CDR3 protein: CASSAPGGYGYTF; CDR3 DNA: TGTGCCAGCAGCGCCCCCGGTGGGTATGGCTACACCTTC
D gene: NA; clone size: NA; J gene: TRBJ1-2; V gene: TRBV2; CDR3 protein: CASTLRGSYGYTF; CDR3 DNA: TGTGCCAGCACCCTTCGAGGGTCCTATGGCTACACCTTC
D gene: NA; clone size: NA; J gene: TRBJ2-7; V gene: TRBV20-1; CDR3 protein: CSARGARAVSYEQYF; CDR3 DNA: TGCAGTGCTAGGGGGGCTAGAGCGGTCTCCTACGAGCAGTACTTC
D gene: TRBD2; clone size: NA; J gene: TRBJ2-5; V gene: TRBV20-1; CDR3 protein: CSAKRGEGAETQYF; CDR3 DNA: TGCAGTGCCAAGCGCGGGGAGGGAGCAGAGACCCAGTACTTC
D gene: NA; clone size: NA; J gene: TRBJ2-3; V gene: TRBV20-1; CDR3 protein: CSARDGGPSTDTQYF; CDR3 DNA: TGCAGTGCTAGAGACGGGGGCCCCTCCACAGATACGCAGTATTTT
D gene: NA; clone size: NA; J gene: TRBJ1-2; V gene: TRBV24-1; CDR3 protein: CATSDHDGYGYTF; CDR3 DNA: TGTGCCACCAGTGATCACGACGGGTATGGCTACACCTTC
D gene: NA; clone size: NA; J gene: TRBJ1-2; V gene: TRBV2; CDR3 protein: CASSGASPGMEGYTF; CDR3 DNA: TGTGCCAGCAGTGGAGCCTCTCCGGGGATGGAAGGCTACACCTTC
D gene: NA; clone size: few; J gene: TRBJ1-5; V gene: TRBV6-1; CDR3 protein: CASSEFQYSNQPQHF; CDR3 DNA: TGTGCCAGCAGTGAATTTCAGTATAGCAATCAGCCCCAGCATTTT
D gene: TRBD1; clone size: NA; J gene: TRBJ1-5; V gene: TRBV12-3/TRBV12-4; CDR3 protein: CASSYRTGINQPQHF; CDR3 DNA: TGTGCCAGCAGTTACCGGACAGGGATCAATCAGCCCCAGCATTTT
D gene: NA; clone size: NA; J gene: TRBJ2-7; V gene: TRBV7-6; CDR3 protein: CASSLDGRTLSYEQYF; CDR3 DNA: TGTGCCAGCAGCTTAGATGGCAGGACGTTATCCTACGAGCAGTACTTC
D gene: TRBD2; clone size: NA; J gene: TRBJ2-3; V gene: TRBV6-5; CDR3 protein: CASSYSITSGRASTDTQYF; CDR3 DNA: TGTGCCAGCAGTTACTCGATCACTAGCGGGAGGGCTAGCACAGATACGCAGTATTTT
D gene: NA; clone size: NA; J gene: TRBJ2-3; V gene: TRBV6-2/TRBV6-3; CDR3 protein: CASSYGSPTDTQYF; CDR3 DNA: TGTGCCAGCAGCTACGGGTCTCCCACAGATACGCAGTATTTT
D gene: NA; clone size: NA; J gene: TRBJ1-1; V gene: TRBV10-3; CDR3 protein: CAISDSLNTEAFF; CDR3 DNA: TGTGCCATCAGTGACAGCCTAAACACTGAAGCTTTCTTT
D gene: NA; clone size: few; J gene: TRBJ1-1; V gene: TRBV19; CDR3 protein: CASSNPGTNTEAFF; CDR3 DNA: TGTGCCAGTAGTAACCCCGGGACGAACACTGAAGCTTTCTTT
D gene: TRBD1; clone size: few; J gene: TRBJ2-7; V gene: TRBV10-1; CDR3 protein: CASGPSGQGYEQYF; CDR3 DNA: TGCGCCAGCGGGCCCTCGGGACAGGGATACGAGCAGTACTTC
D gene: NA; clone size: NA; J gene: TRBJ1-1; V gene: TRBV2; CDR3 protein: CASSPIQGFRAEAFF; CDR3 DNA: TGTGCCAGCAGTCCCATACAGGGCTTCAGGGCTGAAGCTTTCTTT
D gene: TRBD1; clone size: few; J gene: TRBJ1-5; V gene: TRBV15; CDR3 protein: CATNQGGNQPQHF; CDR3 DNA: TGTGCCACCAACCAGGGGGGCAATCAGCCCCAGCATTTT
D gene: NA; clone size: once; J gene: TRBJ2-4; V gene: TRBV28; CDR3 protein: CASSLIGEGAWGNIQYF; CDR3 DNA: TGTGCCAGCAGTTTAATAGGGGAGGGGGCGTGGGGAAACATTCAGTACTTC
D gene: NA; clone size: NA; J gene: TRBJ2-5; V gene: TRBV7-2; CDR3 protein: CASTSGAGETQYF; CDR3 DNA: TGTGCCAGCACCAGTGGGGCAGGGGAGACCCAGTACTTC
D gene: NA; clone size: NA; J gene: TRBJ2-6; V gene: TRBV15; CDR3 protein: CATSRGGGANVLTF; CDR3 DNA: TGTGCCACCAGCAGAGGTGGTGGGGCCAACGTCCTGACTTTC